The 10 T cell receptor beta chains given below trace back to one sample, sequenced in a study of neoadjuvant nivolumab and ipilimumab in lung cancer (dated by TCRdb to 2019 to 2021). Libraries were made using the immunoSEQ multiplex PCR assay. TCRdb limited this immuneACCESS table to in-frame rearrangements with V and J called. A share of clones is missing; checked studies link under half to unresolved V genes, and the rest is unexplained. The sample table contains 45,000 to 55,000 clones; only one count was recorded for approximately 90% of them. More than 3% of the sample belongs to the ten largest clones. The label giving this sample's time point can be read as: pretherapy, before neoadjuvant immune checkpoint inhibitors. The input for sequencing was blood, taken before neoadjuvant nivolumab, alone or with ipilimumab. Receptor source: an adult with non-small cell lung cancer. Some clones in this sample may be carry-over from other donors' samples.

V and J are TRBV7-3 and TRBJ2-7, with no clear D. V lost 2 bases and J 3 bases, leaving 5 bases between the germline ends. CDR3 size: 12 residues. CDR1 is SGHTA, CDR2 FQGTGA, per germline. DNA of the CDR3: TGTGCCAGCAGCTTACTGGACTACGAGCAGTACTTC. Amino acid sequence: CASSLLDYEQYF.

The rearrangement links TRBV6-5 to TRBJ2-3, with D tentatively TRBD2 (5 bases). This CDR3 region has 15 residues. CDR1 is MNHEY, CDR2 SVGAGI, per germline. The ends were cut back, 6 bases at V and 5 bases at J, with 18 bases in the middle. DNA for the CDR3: TGTGCCAGCAGCAACGGGGTCGGTGGGGTAGATACGCAGTATTTT. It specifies CASSNGVGGVDTQYF.

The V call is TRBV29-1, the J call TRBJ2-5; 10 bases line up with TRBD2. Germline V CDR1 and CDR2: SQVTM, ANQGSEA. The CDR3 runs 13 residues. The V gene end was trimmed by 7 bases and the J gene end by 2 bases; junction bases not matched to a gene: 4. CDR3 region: CSGGTSAQETQYF. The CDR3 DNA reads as TGCAGCGGCGGGACTAGCGCGCAAGAGACCCAGTACTTC.

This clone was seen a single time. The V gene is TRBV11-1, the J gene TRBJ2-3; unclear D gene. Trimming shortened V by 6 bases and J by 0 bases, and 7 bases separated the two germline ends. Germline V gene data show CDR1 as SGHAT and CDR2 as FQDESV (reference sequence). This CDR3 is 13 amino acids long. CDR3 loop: CASRGGSTDTQYF. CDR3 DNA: TGTGCCAGCAGAGGCGGAAGCACAGATACGCAGTATTTT.

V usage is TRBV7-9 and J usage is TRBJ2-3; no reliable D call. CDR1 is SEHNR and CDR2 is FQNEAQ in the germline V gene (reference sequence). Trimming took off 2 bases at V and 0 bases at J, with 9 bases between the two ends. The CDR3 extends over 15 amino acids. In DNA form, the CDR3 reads TGTGCCAGCAGCTTATCACTCACTAGCACAGATACGCAGTATTTT. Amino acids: CASSLSLTSTDTQYF.

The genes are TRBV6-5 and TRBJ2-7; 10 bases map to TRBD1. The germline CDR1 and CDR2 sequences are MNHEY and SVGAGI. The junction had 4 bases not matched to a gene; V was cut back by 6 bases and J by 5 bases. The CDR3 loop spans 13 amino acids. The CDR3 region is CASRGQGRNEQYF. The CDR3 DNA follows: TGTGCCAGCAGGGGACAGGGGAGGAACGAGCAGTACTTC.

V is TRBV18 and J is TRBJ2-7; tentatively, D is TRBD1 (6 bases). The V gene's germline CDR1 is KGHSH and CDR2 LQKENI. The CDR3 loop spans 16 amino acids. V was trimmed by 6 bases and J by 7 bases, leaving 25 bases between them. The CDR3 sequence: CASSRGVSTGLGEQYF. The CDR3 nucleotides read TGTGCCAGCTCCCGAGGGGTCTCGACAGGCCTTGGGGAGCAGTACTTC.

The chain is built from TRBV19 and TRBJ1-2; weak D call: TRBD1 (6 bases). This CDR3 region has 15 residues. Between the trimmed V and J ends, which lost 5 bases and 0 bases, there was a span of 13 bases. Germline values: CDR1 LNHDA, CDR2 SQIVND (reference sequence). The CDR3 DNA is TGTGCCAGTAGTCCAGACAGGAACTCTAACTATGGCTACACCTTC. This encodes CASSPDRNSNYGYTF. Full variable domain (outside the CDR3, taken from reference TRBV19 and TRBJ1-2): DGGITQSPKYLFRKEGQNVTLSCEQNLNHDAMYWYRQDPGQGLRLIYYSQIVNDFQKGDIAEGYSVSREKKESFPLTVTSAQKNPTAFYLCASSPDRNSNYGYTFGSGTRLTVV.

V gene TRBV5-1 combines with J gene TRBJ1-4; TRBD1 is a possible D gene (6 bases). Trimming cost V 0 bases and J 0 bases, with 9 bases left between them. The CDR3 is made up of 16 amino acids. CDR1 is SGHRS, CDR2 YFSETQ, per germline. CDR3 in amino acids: CASSLGKGATNEKLFF. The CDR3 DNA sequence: TGCGCCAGCAGCTTGGGTAAGGGGGCAACTAATGAAAAACTGTTTTTT.

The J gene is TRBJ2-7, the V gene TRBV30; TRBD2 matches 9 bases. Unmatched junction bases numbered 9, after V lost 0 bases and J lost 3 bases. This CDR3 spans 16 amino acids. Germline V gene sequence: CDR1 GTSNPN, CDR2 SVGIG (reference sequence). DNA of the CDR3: TGTGCCTGGAGTGTAGGGGGCGGGAGGGCCGTCTACGAGCAGTACTTC. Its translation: CAWSVGGGRAVYEQYF.